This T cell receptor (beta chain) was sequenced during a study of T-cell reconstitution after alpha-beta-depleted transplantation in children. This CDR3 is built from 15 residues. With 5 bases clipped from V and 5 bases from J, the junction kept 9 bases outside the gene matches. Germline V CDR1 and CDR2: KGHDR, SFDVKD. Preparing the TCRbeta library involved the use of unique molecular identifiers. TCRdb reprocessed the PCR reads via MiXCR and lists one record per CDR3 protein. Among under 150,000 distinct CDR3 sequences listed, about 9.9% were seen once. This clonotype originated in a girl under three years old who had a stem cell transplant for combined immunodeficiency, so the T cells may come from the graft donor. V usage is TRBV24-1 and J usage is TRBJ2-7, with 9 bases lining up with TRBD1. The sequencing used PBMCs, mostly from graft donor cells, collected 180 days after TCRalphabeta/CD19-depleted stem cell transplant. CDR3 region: CATSGPGQGGNEQYF. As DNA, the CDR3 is TGTGCCACCAGTGGTCCGGGACAGGGAGGGAACGAGCAGTACTTC.